Listed below are T cell receptor beta chains from one sample, sequenced in a study of CD8 T cells in ankylosing spondylitis. One entry per CDR3 protein, called by TCRdb with MiXCR from the 5' RACE reads. The sample lists approximately 400,000 distinct CDR3 sequences, about 24% occurring once. Sequenced: blood, either unsorted or a sorted T cell fraction (not recorded which). All receptors derive from a male donor with ankylosing spondylitis. CDR3s include the opening cysteine and the closing phenylalanine or tryptophan. D genes are given only for firm matches. The size of a clone is reported for some rows only, either as once, few or many, or as a class for expanded clones.

clone size: NA; J gene: TRBJ1-1; D gene: NA; CDR3 length: 12; V gene: TRBV3-1; CDR3 DNA: TGTGCCAGCAGCCGGGCAAACACTGAAGCTTTCTTT; CDR3 protein: CASSRANTEAFF
clone size: NA; J gene: TRBJ2-1; D gene: NA; CDR3 length: 16; V gene: TRBV20-1; CDR3 DNA: TGCAGTGCTAGGGGGGTCGAGGGGGTTAGCTACAATGAGCAGTTCTTC; CDR3 protein: CSARGVEGVSYNEQFF
clone size: many; J gene: TRBJ2-1; D gene: NA; CDR3 length: 15; V gene: TRBV20-1; CDR3 DNA: TGCAGTGCGCTTGACCCCCTCAGCTCCTACAATGAGCAGTTCTTC; CDR3 protein: CSALDPLSSYNEQFF
clone size: few; J gene: TRBJ1-1; D gene: NA; CDR3 length: 14; V gene: TRBV3-1; CDR3 DNA: TGTGCCAGCAGCCAAGATTTCGTGAACACTGAAGCTTTCTTT; CDR3 protein: CASSQDFVNTEAFF
clone size: NA; J gene: TRBJ2-2; D gene: NA; CDR3 length: 13; V gene: TRBV20-1; CDR3 DNA: TGCAGTGCGTTCCCCGGGGTGGGCGGGGAGCTGTTTTTT; CDR3 protein: CSAFPGVGGELFF
clone size: NA; J gene: TRBJ2-1; D gene: NA; CDR3 length: 14; V gene: TRBV24-1; CDR3 DNA: TGTGCCACCAGTGAGGTAGCGCCTTACAATGAGCAGTTCTTC; CDR3 protein: CATSEVAPYNEQFF
clone size: few; J gene: TRBJ1-1; D gene: NA; CDR3 length: 10; V gene: TRBV29-1; CDR3 DNA: TGCAGCGCTCTCGTCACTGAAGCTTTCTTT; CDR3 protein: CSALVTEAFF
clone size: few; J gene: TRBJ2-1; D gene: NA; CDR3 length: 12; V gene: TRBV11-2; CDR3 DNA: TGTGCCAGCGGCGATCGGAGCAATGAGCAGTTCTTC; CDR3 protein: CASGDRSNEQFF
clone size: few; J gene: TRBJ2-1; D gene: NA; CDR3 length: 13; V gene: TRBV20-1; CDR3 DNA: TGCAGTGCTAGTAGTAGCGCAGACAATGAGCAGTTCTTC; CDR3 protein: CSASSSADNEQFF
clone size: NA; J gene: TRBJ2-6; D gene: TRBD1; CDR3 length: 16; V gene: TRBV29-1; CDR3 DNA: TGCAGCGTTGGGGCAGGGGGCAGATCTGGGGCCAACGTCCTGACTTTC; CDR3 protein: CSVGAGGRSGANVLTF
clone size: NA; J gene: TRBJ1-1; D gene: NA; CDR3 length: 13; V gene: TRBV7-9; CDR3 DNA: TGTGCCAGCAGCTTACCGGGTAACACTGAAGCTTTCTTT; CDR3 protein: CASSLPGNTEAFF
clone size: NA; J gene: TRBJ2-1; D gene: NA; CDR3 length: 15; V gene: TRBV5-1; CDR3 DNA: TGCGCCAGCAGCCAGAGGGTCGCCGGGGAGGATGAGCAGTTCTTC; CDR3 protein: CASSQRVAGEDEQFF
clone size: many; J gene: TRBJ1-2; D gene: NA; CDR3 length: 16; V gene: TRBV12-3/TRBV12-4; CDR3 DNA: TGTGCCAGCAGTTTTACCAGGCTGGGGGATAACTATGGCTACACCTTC; CDR3 protein: CASSFTRLGDNYGYTF
clone size: NA; J gene: TRBJ2-5; D gene: TRBD1; CDR3 length: 15; V gene: TRBV28; CDR3 DNA: TGTGCCAGCAGTATCCACAGGGGGTCCCAAGAGACCCAGTACTTC; CDR3 protein: CASSIHRGSQETQYF
clone size: few; J gene: TRBJ2-1; D gene: TRBD2; CDR3 length: 12; V gene: TRBV29-1; CDR3 DNA: TGCTTTGGGACTAGCGGGAGCGATGAGCAGTTCTTC; CDR3 protein: CFGTSGSDEQFF
clone size: few; J gene: TRBJ2-1; D gene: TRBD1; CDR3 length: 15; V gene: TRBV6-1; CDR3 DNA: TGTGCCAGCAGAGCCTCGACAGGGTCGGGTAATGAGCAGTTCTTC; CDR3 protein: CASRASTGSGNEQFF
clone size: NA; J gene: TRBJ2-1; D gene: TRBD2; CDR3 length: 17; V gene: TRBV5-1; CDR3 DNA: TGCGCCAGCAGCTTGGCCCCAGCGGGAGCAGCCATCAATGAGCAGTTCTTC; CDR3 protein: CASSLAPAGAAINEQFF
clone size: few; J gene: TRBJ2-3; D gene: NA; CDR3 length: 13; V gene: TRBV20-1; CDR3 DNA: TGCAGTGCACCGAAGCAGGCCACAGATACGCAGTATTTT; CDR3 protein: CSAPKQATDTQYF
clone size: NA; J gene: TRBJ2-3; D gene: TRBD2; CDR3 length: 16; V gene: TRBV5-1; CDR3 DNA: TGCGCCAGCAGCTTGGGTTCTAGCGGCGTTCAAGATACGCAGTATTTT; CDR3 protein: CASSLGSSGVQDTQYF
clone size: NA; J gene: TRBJ2-1; D gene: NA; CDR3 length: 11; V gene: TRBV6-5; CDR3 DNA: TGTGCCAGCAGTTACCACACGGAGCAGTTCTTC; CDR3 protein: CASSYHTEQFF
clone size: few; J gene: TRBJ2-3; D gene: TRBD1; CDR3 length: 15; V gene: TRBV24-1; CDR3 DNA: TGTGCCACCAGTGATCTCGGACAGGAAGCAGATACGCAGTATTTT; CDR3 protein: CATSDLGQEADTQYF
clone size: NA; J gene: TRBJ2-7; D gene: NA; CDR3 length: 13; V gene: TRBV5-1; CDR3 DNA: TGCGCCAGCAGCTTGGCCAGGGCAGACGAGCAGTACTTC; CDR3 protein: CASSLARADEQYF
clone size: few; J gene: TRBJ1-3; D gene: NA; CDR3 length: 15; V gene: TRBV7-8; CDR3 DNA: TGTGCCAGCAGCTTAGCGATGGGCCCTGGAAACACCATATATTTT; CDR3 protein: CASSLAMGPGNTIYF
clone size: NA; J gene: TRBJ2-1; D gene: NA; CDR3 length: 15; V gene: TRBV29-1; CDR3 DNA: TGCAGCGCCCGGAGTGGGGGGGCGGAGTACAATGAGCAGTTCTTC; CDR3 protein: CSARSGGAEYNEQFF
clone size: few; J gene: TRBJ2-5; D gene: TRBD2; CDR3 length: 14; V gene: TRBV28; CDR3 DNA: TGTGCCAGCGTGCCGGGACTAGCGGGAGAGACCCAGTACTTC; CDR3 protein: CASVPGLAGETQYF
clone size: NA; J gene: TRBJ2-1; D gene: TRBD2; CDR3 length: 15; V gene: TRBV11-3; CDR3 DNA: TGTGCCAGCAGCGGGACTAGCGCCCTCGTGGCGGAGCAGTTCTTC; CDR3 protein: CASSGTSALVAEQFF
clone size: NA; J gene: TRBJ2-7; D gene: TRBD1; CDR3 length: 13; V gene: TRBV20-1; CDR3 DNA: TGCAGTGCTAGAACCGGGACAGGGCGCGAGCAGTACTTC; CDR3 protein: CSARTGTGREQYF
clone size: few; J gene: TRBJ2-1; D gene: NA; CDR3 length: 16; V gene: TRBV5-1; CDR3 DNA: TGCGCCAGCATGCAGGAGCCTGGAGGCTCCTACAATGAGCAGTTCTTC; CDR3 protein: CASMQEPGGSYNEQFF
clone size: NA; J gene: TRBJ1-1; D gene: NA; CDR3 length: 16; V gene: TRBV12-3/TRBV12-4; CDR3 DNA: TGTGCCAGCACCCCTCGACCCCGGGGGGCGGACACTGAAGCTTTCTTT; CDR3 protein: CASTPRPRGADTEAFF
clone size: NA; J gene: TRBJ2-2; D gene: TRBD2; CDR3 length: 16; V gene: TRBV24-1; CDR3 DNA: TGTGCCACCAGTGACCCAGCGGGGCCGAGCTCTGGGGAGCTGTTTTTT; CDR3 protein: CATSDPAGPSSGELFF
clone size: few; J gene: TRBJ1-2; D gene: NA; CDR3 length: 15; V gene: TRBV5-1; CDR3 DNA: TGCGCCAGCGGGCCTTGGGGAGAGCAAGACTATGGCTACACCTTC; CDR3 protein: CASGPWGEQDYGYTF
clone size: NA; J gene: TRBJ1-5; D gene: NA; CDR3 length: 12; V gene: TRBV6-6; CDR3 DNA: TGTGCCAGCCATAACAGCAATCAGCCCCAGCATTTT; CDR3 protein: CASHNSNQPQHF
clone size: NA; J gene: TRBJ1-1; D gene: NA; CDR3 length: 17; V gene: TRBV10-3; CDR3 DNA: TGTGCCATCAGTCCACAACCCGGACAGAGCATGAACACTGAAGCTTTCTTT; CDR3 protein: CAISPQPGQSMNTEAFF
clone size: few; J gene: TRBJ1-1; D gene: TRBD1; CDR3 length: 13; V gene: TRBV5-1; CDR3 DNA: TGCGCCAGCAGCGGACAGGGTTCGGGGGAAGCTTTCTTT; CDR3 protein: CASSGQGSGEAFF
clone size: NA; J gene: TRBJ2-5; D gene: TRBD1; CDR3 length: 15; V gene: TRBV5-1; CDR3 DNA: TGCGCCAGCAGCGCTAACCCTCAGGGGGTTGAGACCCAGTACTTC; CDR3 protein: CASSANPQGVETQYF
clone size: few; J gene: TRBJ2-1; D gene: NA; CDR3 length: 15; V gene: TRBV5-1; CDR3 DNA: TGCGCCAGCAGCTTGGGAGGGACCACCTACAATGAGCAGTTCTTC; CDR3 protein: CASSLGGTTYNEQFF
clone size: NA; J gene: TRBJ1-2; D gene: TRBD1; CDR3 length: 15; V gene: TRBV20-1; CDR3 DNA: TGCAGTGCTCAAAGGACAGGGAGGTCCAACTATGGCTACACCTTC; CDR3 protein: CSAQRTGRSNYGYTF